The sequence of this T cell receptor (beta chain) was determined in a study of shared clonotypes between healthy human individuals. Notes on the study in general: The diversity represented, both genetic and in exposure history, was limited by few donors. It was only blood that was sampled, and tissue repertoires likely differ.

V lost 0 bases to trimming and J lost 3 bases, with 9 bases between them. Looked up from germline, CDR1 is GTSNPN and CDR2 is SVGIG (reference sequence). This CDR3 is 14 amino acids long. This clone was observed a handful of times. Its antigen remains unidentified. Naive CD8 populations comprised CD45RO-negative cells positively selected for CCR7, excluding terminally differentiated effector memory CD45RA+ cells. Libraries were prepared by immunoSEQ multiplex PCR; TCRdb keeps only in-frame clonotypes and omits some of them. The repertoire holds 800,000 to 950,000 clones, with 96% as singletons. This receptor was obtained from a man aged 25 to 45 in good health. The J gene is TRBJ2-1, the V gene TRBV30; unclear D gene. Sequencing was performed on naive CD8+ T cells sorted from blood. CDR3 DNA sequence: TGTGCCTGGAGTGTACTTGACGGCTACAATGAGCAGTTCTTC. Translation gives CAWSVLDGYNEQFF.